This T cell receptor beta chain was retrieved from a study of blood T cell repertoires in COVID-19. This table comes from immunoSEQ multiplex PCR, and its TCRdb copy is limited to in-frame clones, with some not included. Among 250,000 or so clones listed, under 90% were seen once. The CDR3 consists of 16 residues. Germline V CDR1 and CDR2: SGHTA, FQGTGA. V lost 5 bases and J lost 1; bases outside the gene matches: 7. Source material: peripheral blood. This TCR was sampled from a man in his fifties or sixties with acute or convalescent COVID-19. The chain carries TRBV7-3 and TRBJ2-2; 7 positions agree with TRBD2. CDR3 region: CASSGGGTQNTGELFF. In nucleotides, the CDR3 is TGTGCCAGCAGCGGCGGGGGAACCCAGAACACCGGGGAGCTGTTTTTT.